A selection of T cell receptor beta chains follows, all from one sample in a study of T cells in Graves' hyperthyroidism and ophthalmopathy. TCRdb independently ran MiXCR on the multiplex PCR reads; one entry per CDR3 protein. The repertoire consists of 210,000 or so distinct CDR3 sequences, with approximately 17% occurring once and the leading ten covering around 50%. Sequencing input: blood. These receptor sequences come from a man aged 50-60 years with Graves' hyperthyroidism. CDR3s include the opening cysteine and the closing phenylalanine or tryptophan. A D gene is named only where the DNA matches it firmly. Where a row states a size, it is once, few, many or the class of an expanded clone; other rows omit it.

cdr3_aa: CASSLARGAGELFF
cdr3_nt: TGTGCCAGCAGCTTAGCTCGCGGGGCCGGGGAGCTGTTTTTT
j_call: TRBJ2-2
clone_size: many
v_call: TRBV7-2
d_call: .

cdr3_aa: CAITPQIGNEQYF
cdr3_nt: TGTGCCATCACGCCACAGATAGGGAACGAGCAGTACTTC
j_call: TRBJ2-7
clone_size: .
v_call: TRBV10-3
d_call: .

cdr3_aa: CASSQDSVQPQHF
cdr3_nt: TGTGCCAGCAGCCAGGATTCTGTACAGCCCCAGCATTTT
j_call: TRBJ1-5
clone_size: many
v_call: TRBV3-1
d_call: .

cdr3_aa: CASRSGTGSGGTQYF
cdr3_nt: TGTGCCAGTAGATCCGGGACAGGATCGGGGGGTACGCAGTATTTT
j_call: TRBJ2-3
clone_size: many
v_call: TRBV19
d_call: .

cdr3_aa: CASSATSGIYNEQFF
cdr3_nt: TGTGCCAGCAGCGCAACTAGCGGGATCTACAATGAGCAGTTCTTC
j_call: TRBJ2-1
clone_size: few
v_call: TRBV9
d_call: TRBD2

cdr3_aa: CATSDASGNSYNEQFF
cdr3_nt: TGTGCCACCAGTGATGCCAGCGGGAACTCCTACAATGAGCAGTTCTTC
j_call: TRBJ2-1
clone_size: many
v_call: TRBV24-1
d_call: TRBD2

cdr3_aa: CASSLIRDNEKLFF
cdr3_nt: TGTGCCAGCAGCTTAATACGGGATAATGAAAAACTGTTTTTT
j_call: TRBJ1-4
clone_size: few
v_call: TRBV7-8
d_call: .

cdr3_aa: CASSQALAGGPYNEQFF
cdr3_nt: TGTGCCAGCAGCCAAGCATTAGCGGGAGGGCCCTACAATGAGCAGTTCTTC
j_call: TRBJ2-1
clone_size: few
v_call: TRBV4-2
d_call: TRBD2

cdr3_aa: CASSYWPGFAYNEQFF
cdr3_nt: TGTGCCAGCAGCTACTGGCCGGGGTTCGCCTACAATGAGCAGTTCTTC
j_call: TRBJ2-1
clone_size: many
v_call: TRBV5-5
d_call: .

cdr3_aa: CASSLWDRRFNEQYF
cdr3_nt: TGTGCCAGCAGTTTATGGGACAGGCGATTTAACGAGCAGTACTTC
j_call: TRBJ2-7
clone_size: many
v_call: TRBV28
d_call: TRBD1

cdr3_aa: CASTPRGGAYNEQYF
cdr3_nt: TGTGCCAGCACGCCCCGGGGAGGGGCTTACAATGAGCAGTACTTC
j_call: TRBJ2-7
clone_size: .
v_call: TRBV6-2/TRBV6-3
d_call: TRBD2

cdr3_aa: CVISGRDRSNYEQYF
cdr3_nt: TGTGTCATCAGTGGCCGGGACAGGAGTAACTACGAGCAGTACTTC
j_call: TRBJ2-7
clone_size: .
v_call: TRBV10-3
d_call: TRBD1

cdr3_aa: CSVPSGSMYSYNEQFF
cdr3_nt: TGCAGCGTTCCCAGCGGGAGTATGTATTCTTACAATGAGCAGTTCTTC
j_call: TRBJ2-1
clone_size: few
v_call: TRBV29-1
d_call: TRBD2

cdr3_aa: CASSLAGTSGLGTQYF
cdr3_nt: TGTGCCAGCAGCTTGGCCGGGACTAGCGGGCTTGGGACCCAGTACTTC
j_call: TRBJ2-5
clone_size: many
v_call: TRBV5-5
d_call: TRBD2

cdr3_aa: CASSPPRTVYNEQFF
cdr3_nt: TGTGCCAGCTCACCACCGAGGACAGTTTACAATGAGCAGTTCTTC
j_call: TRBJ2-1
clone_size: many
v_call: TRBV18
d_call: .

cdr3_aa: CASTRTSGIYNEQFF
cdr3_nt: TGTGCCAGCACCAGGACTAGCGGGATTTACAATGAGCAGTTCTTC
j_call: TRBJ2-1
clone_size: .
v_call: TRBV27
d_call: TRBD2

cdr3_aa: CATSDRPSTDTQYF
cdr3_nt: TGTGCCACATCGGACAGGCCTAGCACAGATACGCAGTATTTT
j_call: TRBJ2-3
clone_size: many
v_call: TRBV6-1
d_call: TRBD1

cdr3_aa: CSVEDTGLGSAFF
cdr3_nt: TGCAGCGTTGAAGACACAGGTTTAGGTTCGGCTTTCTTT
j_call: TRBJ1-1
clone_size: many
v_call: TRBV29-1
d_call: .